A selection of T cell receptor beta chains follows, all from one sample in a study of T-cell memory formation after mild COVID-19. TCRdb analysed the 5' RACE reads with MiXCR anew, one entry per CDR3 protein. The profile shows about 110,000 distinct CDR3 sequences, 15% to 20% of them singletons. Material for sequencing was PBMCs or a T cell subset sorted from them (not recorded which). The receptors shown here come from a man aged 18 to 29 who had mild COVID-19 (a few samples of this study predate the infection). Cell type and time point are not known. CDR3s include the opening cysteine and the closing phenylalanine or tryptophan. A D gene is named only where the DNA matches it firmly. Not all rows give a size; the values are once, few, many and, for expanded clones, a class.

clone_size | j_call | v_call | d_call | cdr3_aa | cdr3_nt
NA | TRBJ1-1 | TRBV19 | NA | CASSIVGDTEAFF | TGTGCCAGTAGTATAGTCGGGGATACTGAAGCTTTCTTT
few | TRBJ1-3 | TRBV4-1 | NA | CASSQEEQRSSGNTIYF | TGCGCCAGCAGCCAAGAAGAGCAACGGAGCTCTGGAAACACCATATATTTT
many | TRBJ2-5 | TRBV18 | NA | CASSPRDRQETQYF | TGTGCCAGCTCACCTCGCGACAGGCAAGAGACCCAGTACTTC
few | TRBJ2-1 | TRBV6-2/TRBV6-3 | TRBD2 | CASSGTSGYNEQFF | TGTGCCAGCAGCGGTACTAGCGGGTACAATGAGCAGTTCTTC
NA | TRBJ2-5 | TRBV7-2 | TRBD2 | CASSASGAQETQYF | TGTGCCAGCAGCGCTAGCGGGGCCCAAGAGACCCAGTACTTC
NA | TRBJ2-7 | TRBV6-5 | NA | CASRLGGPYGQYF | TGTGCCAGCAGGCTCGGGGGGCCCTACGGGCAGTACTTC
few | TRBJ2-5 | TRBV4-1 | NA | CASSPTSWLAGETQYF | TGCGCCAGCAGCCCCACCTCCTGGCTGGCGGGAGAGACCCAGTACTTC
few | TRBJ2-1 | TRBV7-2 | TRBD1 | CASSKDRNYNEQFF | TGTGCCAGCAGCAAGGACAGGAACTACAATGAGCAGTTCTTC
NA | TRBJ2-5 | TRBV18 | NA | CASSPQLLQETQYF | TGTGCCAGCTCACCCCAACTACTACAAGAGACCCAGTACTTC
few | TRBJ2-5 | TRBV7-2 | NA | CASRLGVRRTQYF | TGTGCCAGCAGACTCGGTGTTCGCCGGACCCAGTACTTC
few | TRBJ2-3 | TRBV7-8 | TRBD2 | CASSPRLAGAGDTQYF | TGTGCCAGCAGCCCTCGACTAGCGGGGGCGGGGGATACGCAGTATTTT
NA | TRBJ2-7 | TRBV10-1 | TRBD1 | CASARGRLGTDYEQYF | TGCGCCAGCGCCCGAGGGCGTCTGGGGACAGACTACGAGCAGTACTTC
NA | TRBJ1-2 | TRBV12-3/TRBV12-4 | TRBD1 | CASNSGQGRGYTF | TGTGCCAGCAATTCCGGACAGGGACGCGGCTACACCTTC
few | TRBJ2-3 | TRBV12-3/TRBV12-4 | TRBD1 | CASSSPGQRLTPYRAQYF | TGTGCCAGCAGTTCCCCGGGACAGCGCCTTACCCCTTACAGGGCGCAGTATTTT
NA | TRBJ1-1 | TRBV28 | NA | CASSILNTEAFF | TGTGCCAGCAGTATTCTGAACACTGAAGCTTTCTTT
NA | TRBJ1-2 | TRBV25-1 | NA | CASLGERYGYTF | TGTGCCAGCCTGGGGGAGAGGTATGGCTACACCTTC
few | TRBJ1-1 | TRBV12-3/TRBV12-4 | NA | CASSHGHTEAFF | TGTGCCAGCAGTCACGGCCACACTGAAGCTTTCTTT
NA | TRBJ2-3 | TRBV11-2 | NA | CASSPGYSTDTQYF | TGTGCCAGCAGCCCAGGGTATAGCACAGATACGCAGTATTTT
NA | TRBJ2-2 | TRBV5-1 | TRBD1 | CASSPLPQGDTGELFF | TGCGCCAGCAGCCCCCTTCCCCAGGGGGACACCGGGGAGCTGTTTTTT
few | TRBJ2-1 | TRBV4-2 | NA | CASQSGQAQFF | TGTGCCAGCCAATCCGGCCAGGCGCAGTTCTTC
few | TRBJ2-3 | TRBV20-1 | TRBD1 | CSARGQGVTDTQYF | TGCAGTGCTAGGGGACAGGGGGTCACAGATACGCAGTATTTT
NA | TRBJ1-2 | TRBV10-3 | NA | CAISEVVGNRNYGYTF | TGTGCCATCAGTGAGGTCGTTGGGAACAGGAACTATGGCTACACCTTC
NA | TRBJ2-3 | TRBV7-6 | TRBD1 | CASRSGTGGPDTQYF | TGTGCCAGCAGGTCCGGGACAGGGGGCCCAGATACGCAGTATTTT
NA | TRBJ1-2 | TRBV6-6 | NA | CASSYHTRGFRNYGYTF | TGTGCCAGCAGTTACCATACACGAGGGTTCAGAAACTATGGCTACACCTTC
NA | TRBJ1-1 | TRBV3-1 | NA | CASSQSSGSTEAFF | TGTGCCAGCAGCCAATCATCAGGTAGCACTGAAGCTTTCTTT
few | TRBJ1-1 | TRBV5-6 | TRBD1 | CASRVEGGSTEAFF | TGTGCCAGCAGGGTAGAAGGGGGCTCCACTGAAGCTTTCTTT
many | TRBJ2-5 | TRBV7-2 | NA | CASSPTKTQYF | TGTGCCAGCAGTCCCACGAAGACCCAGTACTTC
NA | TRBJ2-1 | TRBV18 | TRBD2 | CASSPPFSGGINYNEQFF | TGTGCCAGCTCACCACCGTTCAGCGGGGGCATCAACTACAATGAGCAGTTCTTC
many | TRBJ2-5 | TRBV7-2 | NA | CASSPRRQETQYF | TGTGCCAGCAGCCCTAGACGACAAGAGACCCAGTACTTC
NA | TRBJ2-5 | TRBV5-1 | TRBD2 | CASSRFKMGLAEETQYF | TGCGCCAGCAGCCGATTTAAGATGGGACTAGCGGAAGAGACCCAGTACTTC
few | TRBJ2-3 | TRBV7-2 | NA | CASSLSSGQGADTQYF | TGTGCCAGCAGCTTATCCTCAGGGCAGGGAGCAGATACGCAGTATTTT
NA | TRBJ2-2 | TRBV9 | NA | CASSAQGTNTGELFF | TGTGCCAGCAGCGCCCAGGGGACTAACACCGGGGAGCTGTTTTTT
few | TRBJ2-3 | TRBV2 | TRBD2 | CASSASGRGGADTQYF | TGTGCCAGCAGTGCCTCGGGGCGGGGGGGAGCAGATACGCAGTATTTT
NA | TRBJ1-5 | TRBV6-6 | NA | CASSYSQGRQPQHF | TGTGCCAGCAGTTACTCCCAGGGGCGTCAGCCCCAGCATTTT
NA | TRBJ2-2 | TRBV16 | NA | CASSLSHGELFF | TGTGCCAGCAGCCTGAGTCACGGGGAGCTGTTTTTT
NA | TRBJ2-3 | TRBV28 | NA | CASSQLGSSLASTDTQYF | TGTGCCAGCAGCCAACTGGGATCCTCACTCGCTAGCACAGATACGCAGTATTTT
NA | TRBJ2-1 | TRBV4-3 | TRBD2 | CASSRLASRGGGNEQFF | TGCGCCAGCAGCCGTCTAGCCAGCCGGGGGGGAGGCAATGAGCAGTTCTTC
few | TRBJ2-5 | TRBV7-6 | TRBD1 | CASSRTGAVGTQYF | TGTGCCAGCAGCCGTACAGGGGCGGTCGGGACCCAGTACTTC
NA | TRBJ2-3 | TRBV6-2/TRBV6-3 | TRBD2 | CASSYKRGNPWYF | TGTGCCAGCAGTTATAAGCGGGGGAATCCGTGGTATTTT
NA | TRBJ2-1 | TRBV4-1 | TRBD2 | CASSQGYWTSGGYNEQFF | TGCGCCAGCAGCCAGGGTTATTGGACTAGCGGGGGATACAATGAGCAGTTCTTC
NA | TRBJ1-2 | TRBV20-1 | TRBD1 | CSARDVGGGNYGYTF | TGCAGTGCTAGAGATGTAGGGGGCGGCAACTATGGCTACACCTTC
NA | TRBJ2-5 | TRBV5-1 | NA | CASSLDGTQYF | TGCGCCAGCAGCTTGGACGGGACCCAGTACTTC
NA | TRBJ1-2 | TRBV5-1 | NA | CASRTGPIEGYTF | TGCGCCAGCAGGACTGGCCCTATCGAGGGCTACACCTTC
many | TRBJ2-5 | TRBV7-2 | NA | CASSQGQETQYF | TGTGCCAGCAGCCAGGGCCAAGAGACCCAGTACTTC
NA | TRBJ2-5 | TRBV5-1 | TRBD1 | CASSLVHRGKYETQYF | TGCGCCAGCAGCTTGGTTCACAGGGGGAAGTACGAGACCCAGTACTTC
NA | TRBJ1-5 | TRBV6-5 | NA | CASSQSTTNQPQHF | TGTGCCAGCAGTCAATCGACCACCAATCAGCCCCAGCATTTT